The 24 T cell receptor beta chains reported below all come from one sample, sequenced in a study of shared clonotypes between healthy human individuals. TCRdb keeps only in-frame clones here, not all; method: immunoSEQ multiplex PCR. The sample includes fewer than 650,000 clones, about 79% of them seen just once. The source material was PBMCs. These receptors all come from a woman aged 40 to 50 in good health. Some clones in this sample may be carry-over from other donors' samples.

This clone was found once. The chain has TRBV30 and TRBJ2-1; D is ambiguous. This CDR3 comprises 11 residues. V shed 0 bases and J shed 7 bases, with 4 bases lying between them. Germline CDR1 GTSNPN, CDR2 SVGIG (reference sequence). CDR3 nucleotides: TGTGCCTGGAGTGTAGCAAATGAGCAGTTCTTC. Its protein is CAWSVANEQFF.

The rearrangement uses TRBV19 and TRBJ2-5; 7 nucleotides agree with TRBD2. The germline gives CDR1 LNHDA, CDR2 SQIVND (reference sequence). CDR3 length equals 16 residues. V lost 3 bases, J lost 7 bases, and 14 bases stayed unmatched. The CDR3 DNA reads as TGTGCCAGTAGTATTGAGTCTAGCGGCCGTTTCGGGACCCAGTACTTC. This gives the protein CASSIESSGRFGTQYF.

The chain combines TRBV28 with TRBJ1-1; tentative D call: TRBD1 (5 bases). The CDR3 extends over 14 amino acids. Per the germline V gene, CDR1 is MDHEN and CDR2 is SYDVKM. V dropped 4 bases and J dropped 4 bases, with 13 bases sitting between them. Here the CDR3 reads CASSSGPWGTEAFF. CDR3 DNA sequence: TGTGCCAGCAGTTCGGGACCTTGGGGCACTGAAGCTTTCTTT.

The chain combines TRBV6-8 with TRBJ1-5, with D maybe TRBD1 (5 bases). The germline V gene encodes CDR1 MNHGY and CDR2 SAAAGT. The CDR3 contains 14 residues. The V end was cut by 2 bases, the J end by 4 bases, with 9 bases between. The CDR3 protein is CASSYGTENQPQHF. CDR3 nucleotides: TGTGCCAGCAGTTACGGGACGGAGAATCAGCCCCAGCATTTT.

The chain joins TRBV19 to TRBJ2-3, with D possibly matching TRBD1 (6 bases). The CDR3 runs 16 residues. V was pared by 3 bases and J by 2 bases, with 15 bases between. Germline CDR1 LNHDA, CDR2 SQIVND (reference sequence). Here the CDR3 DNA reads TGTGCCAGTAGTATCTGGGGTAACAGGGTCACAGATACGCAGTATTTT. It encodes CASSIWGNRVTDTQYF.

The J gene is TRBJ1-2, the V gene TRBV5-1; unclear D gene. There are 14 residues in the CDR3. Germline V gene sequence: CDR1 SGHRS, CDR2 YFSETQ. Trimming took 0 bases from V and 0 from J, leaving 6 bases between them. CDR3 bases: TGCGCCAGCAGCTTGGTCAGCCCTAACTATGGCTACACCTTC. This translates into CASSLVSPNYGYTF. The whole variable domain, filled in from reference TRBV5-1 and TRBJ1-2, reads KAGVTQTPRYLIKTRGQQVTLSCSPISGHRSVSWYQQTPGQGLQFLFEYFSETQRNKGNFPGRFSGRQFSNSRSEMNVSTLELGDSALYLCASSLVSPNYGYTFGSGTRLTVV.

CDR3 region: CASSIGQSTNEQFF. CDR3 coding DNA: TGTGCCAGCTCAATAGGACAGAGTACCAATGAGCAGTTCTTC. The chain recombines TRBV18 with TRBJ2-1; tentatively, D is TRBD1 (6 bases). The CDR3 totals 14 residues. Germline CDR1 reads KGHSH; CDR2 reads LQKENI. The V end was cut by 5 bases, the J end by 6 bases, with 14 bases between.

CDR3 DNA sequence: TGTGCCAGCAGCTTGGCAACCGGGAGTAGCGCAATGGACAATGAGCAGTTCTTC. Its protein is CASSLATGSSAMDNEQFF. The gene calls are TRBV5-4 and TRBJ2-1; the D gene is possibly TRBD2 (6 bases). This CDR3 is 18 amino acids long. Germline CDR1 SGHNT, CDR2 YYREEE (reference sequence). V dropped 0 bases and J dropped 5 bases, with 21 bases sitting between them.

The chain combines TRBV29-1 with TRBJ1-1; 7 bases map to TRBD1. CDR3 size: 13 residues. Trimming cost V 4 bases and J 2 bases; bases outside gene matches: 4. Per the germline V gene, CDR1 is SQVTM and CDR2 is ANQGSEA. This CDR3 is CSVGKGANTEAFF. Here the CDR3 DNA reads TGCAGCGTTGGGAAGGGGGCCAACACTGAAGCTTTCTTT.

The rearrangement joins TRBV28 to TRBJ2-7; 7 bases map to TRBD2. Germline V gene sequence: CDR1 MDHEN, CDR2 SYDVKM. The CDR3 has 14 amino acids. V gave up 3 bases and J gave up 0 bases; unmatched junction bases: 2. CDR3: CASSFGGFSYEQYF. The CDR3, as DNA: TGTGCCAGCAGTTTCGGGGGGTTCTCCTACGAGCAGTACTTC.

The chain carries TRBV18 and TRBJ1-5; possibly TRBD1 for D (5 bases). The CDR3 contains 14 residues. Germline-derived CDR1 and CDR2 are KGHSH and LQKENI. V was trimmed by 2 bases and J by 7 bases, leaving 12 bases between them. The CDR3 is CASSPAGGLQPQHF. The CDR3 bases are TGTGCCAGCTCACCAGCGGGGGGTTTACAGCCCCAGCATTTT.

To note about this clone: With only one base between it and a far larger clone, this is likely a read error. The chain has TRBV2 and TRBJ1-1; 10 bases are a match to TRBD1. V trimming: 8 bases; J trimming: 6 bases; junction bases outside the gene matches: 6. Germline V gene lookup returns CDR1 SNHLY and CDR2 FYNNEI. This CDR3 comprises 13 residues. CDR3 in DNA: TGTGCCAGCGGAAGACAGGGGGCGCCTGAAGCTTTCTTT. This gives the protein CASGRQGAPEAFF.

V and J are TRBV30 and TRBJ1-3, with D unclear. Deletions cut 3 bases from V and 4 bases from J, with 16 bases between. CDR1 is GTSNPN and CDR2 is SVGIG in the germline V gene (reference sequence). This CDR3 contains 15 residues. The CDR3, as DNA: TGTGCCTGGAGCGCAGACCTAACGGAAGGAAACACCATATATTTT. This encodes CAWSADLTEGNTIYF.

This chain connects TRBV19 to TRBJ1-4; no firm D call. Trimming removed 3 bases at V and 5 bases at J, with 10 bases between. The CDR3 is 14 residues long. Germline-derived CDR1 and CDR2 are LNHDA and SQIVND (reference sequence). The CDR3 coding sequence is TGTGCCAGTAGTATCGGACCGAGCAATGAAAAACTGTTTTTT. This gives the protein CASSIGPSNEKLFF.

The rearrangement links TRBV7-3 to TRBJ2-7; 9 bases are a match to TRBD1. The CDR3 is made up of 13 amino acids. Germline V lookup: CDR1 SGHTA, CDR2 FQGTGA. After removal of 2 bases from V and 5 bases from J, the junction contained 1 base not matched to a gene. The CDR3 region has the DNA TGTGCCAGCAGCTTAGACAGGGGGGACGAGCAGTACTTC. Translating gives CASSLDRGDEQYF.

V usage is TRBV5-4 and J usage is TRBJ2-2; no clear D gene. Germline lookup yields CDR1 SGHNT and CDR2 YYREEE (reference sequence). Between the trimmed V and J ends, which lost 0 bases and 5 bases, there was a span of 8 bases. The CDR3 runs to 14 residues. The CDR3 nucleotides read TGTGCCAGCAGCTTGGTGCAGAGTACCGGGGAGCTGTTTTTT. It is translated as CASSLVQSTGELFF. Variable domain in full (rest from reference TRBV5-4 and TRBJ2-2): ETGVTQSPTHLIKTRGQQVTLRCSSQSGHNTVSWYQQALGQGPQFIFQYYREEENGRGNFPPRFSGLQFPNYSSELNVNALELDDSALYLCASSLVQSTGELFFGEGSRLTVL.

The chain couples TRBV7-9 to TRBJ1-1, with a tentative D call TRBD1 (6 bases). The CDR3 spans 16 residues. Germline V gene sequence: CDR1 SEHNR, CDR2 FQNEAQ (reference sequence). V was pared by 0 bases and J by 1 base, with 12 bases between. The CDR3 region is CASSLAVVRGNTEAFF. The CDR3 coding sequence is TGTGCCAGCAGCTTAGCGGTCGTCAGGGGGAACACTGAAGCTTTCTTT.

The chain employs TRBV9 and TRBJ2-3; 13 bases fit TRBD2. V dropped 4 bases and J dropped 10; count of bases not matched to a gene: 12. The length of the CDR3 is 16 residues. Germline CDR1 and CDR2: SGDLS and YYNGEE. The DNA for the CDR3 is TGTGCCAGCAGCCCTCGACTAGCGGGGGGCGACGCGGCGCAGTATTTT. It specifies CASSPRLAGGDAAQYF. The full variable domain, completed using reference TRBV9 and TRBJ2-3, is DSGVTQTPKHLITATGQRVTLRCSPRSGDLSVYWYQQSLDQGLQFLIQYYNGEERAKGNILERFSAQQFPDLHSELNLSSLELGDSALYFCASSPRLAGGDAAQYFGPGTRLTVL.

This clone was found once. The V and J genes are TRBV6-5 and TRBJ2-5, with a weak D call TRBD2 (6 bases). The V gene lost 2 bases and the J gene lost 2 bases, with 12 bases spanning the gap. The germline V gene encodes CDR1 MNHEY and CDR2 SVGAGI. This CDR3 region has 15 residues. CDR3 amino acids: CASSYRGSGQETQYF. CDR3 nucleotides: TGTGCCAGCAGTTACCGTGGTAGCGGACAAGAGACCCAGTACTTC.

The chain's CDR3 is CASSARETQYF. The DNA of the CDR3 is TGTGCCAGCAGTGCTAGGGAGACCCAGTACTTC. The rearrangement joins TRBV2 to TRBJ2-5; D is uncertain. The CDR3 has 11 residues. The V end lost 4 bases, the J end lost 5 bases, and 5 bases lay between the germline ends. Germline V CDR1 and CDR2: SNHLY, FYNNEI.

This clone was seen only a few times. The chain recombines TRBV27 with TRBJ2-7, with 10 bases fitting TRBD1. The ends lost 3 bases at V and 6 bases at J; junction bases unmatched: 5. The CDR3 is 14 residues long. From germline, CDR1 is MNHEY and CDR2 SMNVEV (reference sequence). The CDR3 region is CASSFRDRGVEQYF. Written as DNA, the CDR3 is TGTGCCAGCAGTTTCCGGGACAGGGGAGTCGAGCAGTACTTC.

CDR3 region: CASSLRDSYEQYF. CDR3 bases: TGTGCCAGCAGTTTACGAGACTCCTACGAGCAGTACTTC. The chain combines TRBV27 with TRBJ2-7; D is undetermined. The CDR3 length is 13 residues. CDR1 is MNHEY, CDR2 SMNVEV, per germline (reference sequence). Trimming took 2 bases from V and 0 from J, leaving 5 bases between them.

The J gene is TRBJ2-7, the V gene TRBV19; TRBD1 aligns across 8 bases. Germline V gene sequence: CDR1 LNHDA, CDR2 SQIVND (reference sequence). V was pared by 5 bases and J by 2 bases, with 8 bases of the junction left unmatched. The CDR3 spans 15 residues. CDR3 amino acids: CASSARDRPAYEQYF. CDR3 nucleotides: TGTGCCAGTAGTGCCAGGGACAGGCCGGCCTACGAGCAGTACTTC. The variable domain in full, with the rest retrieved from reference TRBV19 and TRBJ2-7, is DGGITQSPKYLFRKEGQNVTLSCEQNLNHDAMYWYRQDPGQGLRLIYYSQIVNDFQKGDIAEGYSVSREKKESFPLTVTSAQKNPTAFYLCASSARDRPAYEQYFGPGTRLTVT.

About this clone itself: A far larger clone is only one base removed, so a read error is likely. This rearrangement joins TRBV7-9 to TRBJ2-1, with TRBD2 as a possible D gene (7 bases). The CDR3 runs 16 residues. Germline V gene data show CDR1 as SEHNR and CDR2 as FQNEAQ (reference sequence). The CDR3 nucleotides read TGTGCCAGCAGCGCCTGGGGGGGCGTCTCCCACAATGAGCAGTTCTTC. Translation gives CASSAWGGVSHNEQFF.